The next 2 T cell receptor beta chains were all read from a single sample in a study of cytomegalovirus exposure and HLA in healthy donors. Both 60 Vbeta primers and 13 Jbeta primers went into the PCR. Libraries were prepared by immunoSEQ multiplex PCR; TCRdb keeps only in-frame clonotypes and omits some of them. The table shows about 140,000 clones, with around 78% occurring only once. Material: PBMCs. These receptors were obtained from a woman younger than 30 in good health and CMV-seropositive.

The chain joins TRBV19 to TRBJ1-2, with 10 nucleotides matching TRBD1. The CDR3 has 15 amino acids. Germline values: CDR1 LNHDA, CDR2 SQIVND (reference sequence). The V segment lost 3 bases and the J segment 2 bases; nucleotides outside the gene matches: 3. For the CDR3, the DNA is TGTGCCAGTAGTATCCCGGGACAGGGGAACTATGGCTACACCTTC. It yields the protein CASSIPGQGNYGYTF.

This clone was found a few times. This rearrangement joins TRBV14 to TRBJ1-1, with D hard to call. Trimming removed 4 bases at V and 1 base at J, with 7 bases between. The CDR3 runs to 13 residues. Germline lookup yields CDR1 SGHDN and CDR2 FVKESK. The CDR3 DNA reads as TGTGCCAGCAGCCTGAGCCGGAACACTGAAGCTTTCTTT. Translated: CASSLSRNTEAFF. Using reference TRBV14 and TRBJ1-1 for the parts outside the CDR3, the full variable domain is EAGVTQFPSHSVIEKGQTVTLRCDPISGHDNLYWYRRVMGKEIKFLLHFVKESKQDESGMPNNRFLAERTGGTYSTLKVQPAELEDSGVYFCASSLSRNTEAFFGQGTRLTVV.